The clone carrying this TCR beta chain occurred a few times. The data stem from a study of blood T cell repertoires in COVID-19. Looking at the study overall: The origin of the acute and convalescent COVID-19 samples was the United States, Italy and Spain. Nucleic acid was either cDNA or gDNA, and it came from T cells, B-cell-depleted T cells, or PBMCs.

In the authors' workflow: Amplification of reference gene primers was used by the study to estimate nucleated cell counts. Data came from immunoSEQ multiplex PCR; TCRdb stores just in-frame clones and leaves some out. D and trimming were read from the DNA, whereas the V and J calls and clone size are those reported in that table. The sample consists of under 200,000 clones, 80% to 85% of them appearing once. Trimming took 1 base from V and 8 from J; bases not matched to a gene: 7. The germline V gene encodes CDR1 SGHTA and CDR2 FQGNSA. There are 15 residues in the CDR3. Sequencing was done on a sample of peripheral blood. The source of this sequence is a woman older than 75 with active or convalescent COVID-19. This chain connects TRBV7-2 to TRBJ1-4, with TRBD1 matching 7 bases. CDR3 sequence (DNA): TGTGCCAGCAGCTTAGGAGGGCAGGGGGGCGAAAAACTGTTTTTT. It yields the protein CASSLGGQGGEKLFF. Supplemented by reference TRBV7-2 and TRBJ1-4, the full variable domain reads GAGVSQSPSNKVTEKGKDVELRCDPISGHTALYWYRQSLGQGLEFLIYFQGNSAPDKSGLPSDRFSAERTGGSVSTLTIQRTQQEDSAVYLCASSLGGQGGEKLFFGSGTQLSVL.